The 23 T cell receptor beta chains listed next were all sequenced from one sample in a study of blood T cell repertoires in COVID-19. Generated by immunoSEQ multiplex PCR, the TCRdb table keeps only in-frame clones and is missing some. Among about 82,000 clones listed, around four fifths were seen once. The sequenced sample consisted of peripheral blood. The source is a man older than 75 with active or convalescent COVID-19.

This clone was counted a single time. CDR3 sequence: CASSIDRRGTTEAFF. CDR3 in DNA: TGTGCCAGTAGTATAGATCGTAGGGGTACCACTGAAGCTTTCTTT. The chain is built from TRBV19 and TRBJ1-1; TRBD1 is a possible D gene (5 bases). V was cut by 0 bases and J by 4 bases, with 12 bases left in between. The CDR3 consists of 15 residues. The germline V gene encodes CDR1 LNHDA and CDR2 SQIVND (reference sequence).

V and J are TRBV7-2 and TRBJ2-5; 9 bases are shared with TRBD2. V shed 0 bases, J shed 3 bases, and the junction held 5 bases outside the gene matches. The CDR3 runs 16 residues. In germline, CDR1 is SGHTA, CDR2 FQGNSA. CDR3 in DNA: TGTGCCAGCAGCTTAGCTCCCCGCGGGGGGGAAGAGACCCAGTACTTC. This translates into CASSLAPRGGEETQYF. The whole variable domain, remainder taken from reference TRBV7-2 and TRBJ2-5, is GAGVSQSPSNKVTEKGKDVELRCDPISGHTALYWYRQSLGQGLEFLIYFQGNSAPDKSGLPSDRFSAERTGGSVSTLTIQRTQQEDSAVYLCASSLAPRGGEETQYFGPGTRLLVL.

This chain uses TRBV5-1 with TRBJ1-1; D remains unclear. The CDR3 has 13 residues. V dropped 3 bases and J dropped 0 bases, with 6 bases sitting between them. The germline CDR1 and CDR2 sequences are SGHRS and YFSETQ. The CDR3 region is CASSSTMNTEAFF. DNA for the CDR3: TGCGCCAGCAGCTCGACAATGAACACTGAAGCTTTCTTT.

The chain has TRBV11-2 and TRBJ1-2; tentative D call: TRBD1 (5 bases). This CDR3 contains 15 residues. The V gene lost 0 bases and the J gene lost 4 bases, with 12 bases spanning the gap. Per the germline V gene, CDR1 is SGHAT and CDR2 is FQNNGV. The CDR3 is CASSLDGGFGYGYTF. The DNA for the CDR3 is TGTGCCAGCAGCTTAGACGGGGGGTTCGGCTATGGCTACACCTTC.

Comments on this clone: Distinct nucleotide sequences in the sample also encode this CDR3. The chain has TRBV28 and TRBJ1-1, with 7 bases identical to TRBD1. The trim removed 5 bases at V and 6 bases at J, leaving 12 bases unmatched. Germline CDR1 and CDR2: MDHEN and SYDVKM. This CDR3 region has 15 residues. This CDR3 is CASSTTRTGGSEAFF. The CDR3 nucleotides are TGTGCCAGCAGTACCACCCGGACAGGAGGATCTGAAGCTTTCTTT.

This chain joins TRBV24-1 and TRBJ1-5; 9 nucleotides agree with TRBD1. The CDR3 length is 14 residues. The junction had 5 bases not matched to a gene; V was cut back by 9 bases and J by 3 bases. In germline, CDR1 is KGHDR, CDR2 SFDVKD. The CDR3 reads CATARQGVNQPQHF. In nucleotides, the CDR3 is TGTGCCACCGCCCGACAGGGGGTCAATCAGCCCCAGCATTTT.

The chain recombines TRBV19 with TRBJ2-3; possible D gene TRBD1, 6 bases. Per the germline V gene, CDR1 is LNHDA and CDR2 is SQIVND (reference sequence). The CDR3 runs to 13 residues. The germline V and J ends were trimmed by 5 bases and 4 bases, with 10 bases remaining between them. Here the CDR3 DNA reads TGTGCCAGTAGTGAACAGGGCCCAGATACGCAGTATTTT. Encoded protein: CASSEQGPDTQYF.

The chain uses TRBV28 and TRBJ2-2; TRBD1 aligns across 7 bases. This CDR3 spans 16 amino acids. The trim removed 6 bases at V and 6 bases at J, leaving 13 bases unmatched. The germline CDR1 and CDR2 sequences are MDHEN and SYDVKM. CDR3 protein: CASRLPGQLLAGELFF. DNA of the CDR3: TGTGCCAGCAGGTTACCGGGACAGCTTTTGGCCGGGGAGCTGTTTTTT.

CDR3 protein: CASSPGVTDTQYF. The CDR3 DNA is TGTGCCAGCTCACCGGGAGTCACAGATACGCAGTATTTT. The rearrangement joins TRBV18 to TRBJ2-3; D might be TRBD2 (5 bases). Looked up from germline, CDR1 is KGHSH and CDR2 is LQKENI. V dropped 3 bases and J dropped 2 bases, with 6 bases sitting between them. This CDR3 has 13 amino acids.

The chain links TRBV10-3 to TRBJ1-1; 7 nucleotides align to TRBD1. This CDR3 spans 17 amino acids. Per germline, CDR1 ENHRY and CDR2 SYGVKD. Trimming took 4 bases from V and 1 from J; bases not matched to a gene: 12. The CDR3 DNA follows: TGTGCCATCAGTGCTGCACAGGGGACCCGGGGGAACACTGAAGCTTTCTTT. It translates to CAISAAQGTRGNTEAFF.

The rearrangement joins TRBV7-2 to TRBJ1-2, with TRBD1 identical over 7 bases. This CDR3 spans 16 amino acids. Germline CDR1 reads SGHTA; CDR2 reads FQGNSA. V dropped 3 bases and J dropped 4; count of bases not matched to a gene: 11. The CDR3 coding sequence is TGTGCCAGCAGCTTTAACCGGGACAGCCACGCCTATGGCTACACCTTC. Translation gives CASSFNRDSHAYGYTF.

The chain links TRBV7-2 to TRBJ2-6; 8 positions agree with TRBD1. Germline CDR1 reads SGHTA; CDR2 reads FQGNSA. CDR3 size: 18 residues. V lost 5 bases, J lost 0 bases, and 9 bases stayed unmatched. The CDR3 bases are TGTGCCAGCAGCAGTTCAGGGGGCGCGTTCTCTGGGGCCAACGTCCTGACTTTC. The encoded protein is CASSSSGGAFSGANVLTF.

This clone came up a few times. This chain connects TRBV28 to TRBJ1-4; maybe TRBD1 (5 bases). The germline gives CDR1 MDHEN, CDR2 SYDVKM. The ends were cut back, 10 bases at V and 3 bases at J, with 15 bases in the middle. This CDR3 has 14 residues. CDR3 DNA sequence: TGTGCCACCTCGGCCAGGGTACCTAATGAAAAACTGTTTTTT. Translated, it gives CATSARVPNEKLFF.

This clone was seen just once. The genes are TRBV5-1 and TRBJ2-3; 11 positions agree with TRBD2. Germline CDR1 and CDR2: SGHRS and YFSETQ. The CDR3 loop spans 14 amino acids. With 2 bases clipped from V and 5 bases from J, the junction kept 1 base outside the gene matches. The CDR3 protein is CASSFSGGVDTQYF. The CDR3 DNA sequence: TGCGCCAGCAGCTTTAGCGGGGGGGTAGATACGCAGTATTTT.

CDR3: CASSLTGDTEAFF. CDR3 nucleotides: TGTGCCAGCAGCTTGACAGGGGACACTGAAGCTTTCTTT. The chain combines TRBV7-2 with TRBJ1-1; 8 bases map to TRBD1. Germline assignment: CDR1 SGHTA and CDR2 FQGNSA. Trimming removed 3 bases from V and 3 bases from J; junction bases left unmatched: 0. The CDR3 is 13 amino acids.

V and J are TRBV19 and TRBJ2-1, with TRBD1 identical over 8 bases. J was trimmed by 9 bases and V by 4 bases; bases with no gene match: 2. CDR1 and CDR2 from the germline V gene are LNHDA and SQIVND (reference sequence). The CDR3 contains 12 residues. The chain's CDR3 is CASSTGGREQFF. The CDR3 DNA is TGTGCCAGTAGTACAGGGGGCCGTGAGCAGTTCTTC.

This chain uses TRBV3-1 (or the pseudogene TRBV3-2) with TRBJ1-2; 7 nucleotides line up with TRBD1. CDR3 length equals 14 residues. V trimming: 4 bases; J trimming: 8 bases; junction bases outside the gene matches: 10. Germline V gene data show CDR1 as LGHDT and CDR2 as YNNKEL (reference sequence). CDR3 DNA: TGTGCCAGCAGCCCCGGACAGGCCATAAGGGGCTACACCTTC. This gives the protein CASSPGQAIRGYTF.

The chain joins TRBV15 to TRBJ1-3; D not certain. V lost 1 base to trimming and J lost 4 bases, with 14 bases between them. The CDR3 spans 16 residues. The germline CDR1 and CDR2 sequences are LNHNV and YYDKDF (reference sequence). The CDR3 loop reads CATSRAHNNPGNTIYF. As DNA, the CDR3 is TGTGCCACCAGCAGAGCCCACAACAACCCCGGAAACACCATATATTTT. Complete variable domain (other parts from reference TRBV15 and TRBJ1-3): DAMVIQNPRYQVTQFGKPVTLSCSQTLNHNVMYWYQQKSSQAPKLLFHYYDKDFNNEADTPDNFQSRRPNTSFCFLDIRSPGLGDTAMYLCATSRAHNNPGNTIYFGEGSWLTVV.

The V call is TRBV9, the J call TRBJ2-1; D gene uncertain. Germline values: CDR1 SGDLS, CDR2 YYNGEE. The V end was cut by 3 bases, the J end by 9 bases, with 10 bases between. This CDR3 contains 12 residues. CDR3 sequence: CASSDQSREQFF. The CDR3, as DNA: TGTGCCAGCAGCGACCAAAGCCGTGAGCAGTTCTTC.

This chain uses TRBV5-8 with TRBJ2-2; 8 bases are shared with TRBD2. The CDR3 totals 17 residues. V gave up 2 bases and J gave up 2 bases; unmatched junction bases: 8. CDR1 and CDR2 from the germline V gene are SGHTS and YDEGEE. CDR3 sequence reads: CASSFVYSGVNTGELFF. The DNA of the CDR3 is TGTGCCAGCAGCTTCGTATATAGCGGGGTTAACACCGGGGAGCTGTTTTTT.

This clone was seen a handful of times. The rearrangement links TRBV7-2 to TRBJ2-4; a possible D gene is TRBD1 (7 bases). The germline CDR1 and CDR2 sequences are SGHTA and FQGNSA. V was clipped by 5 bases and J by 6 bases, with 23 bases between them. This CDR3 is 17 amino acids long. In DNA, the CDR3 is TGTGCCAGCAGCACGAATCCCCCTCAGGGGGGTCGAAACATTCAGTACTTC. It is translated as CASSTNPPQGGRNIQYF. The whole variable domain, remainder taken from reference TRBV7-2 and TRBJ2-4, is GAGVSQSPSNKVTEKGKDVELRCDPISGHTALYWYRQSLGQGLEFLIYFQGNSAPDKSGLPSDRFSAERTGGSVSTLTIQRTQQEDSAVYLCASSTNPPQGGRNIQYFGAGTRLSVL.

This clone was counted only a few times. V and J are TRBV10-2 and TRBJ1-3; no reliable D call. CDR3 length: 15 amino acids. V dropped 6 bases and J dropped 1 base, with 13 bases sitting between them. Germline V gene sequence: CDR1 WSHSY, CDR2 SAAADI. CDR3 loop: CASRAQVFSGNTIYF. Written as DNA, the CDR3 is TGCGCCAGCAGGGCTCAAGTATTTTCTGGAAACACCATATATTTT.

The rearrangement uses TRBV19 and TRBJ1-1, with 8 nucleotides matching TRBD1. V lost 3 bases to trimming and J lost 5 bases; unmatched junction nucleotides: 8. Germline CDR1 LNHDA, CDR2 SQIVND (reference sequence). This CDR3 has 15 residues. The CDR3 sequence is CASSMSRGHGTEAFF. CDR3 sequence (DNA): TGTGCCAGTAGTATGAGCAGGGGGCATGGTACTGAAGCTTTCTTT.